The T cell receptor (beta chain) described here comes from a study of blood T cells in healthy people across ages. Regarding the study as a whole: Researchers deemed the diversity estimates from one million T cells underestimates.

A J-beta primer mix and a sample-barcoded 5' primer were used in a second PCR of roughly 6 to 12 cycles. TCRdb reprocessed the 5' RACE reads with MiXCR, giving one entry per CDR3 protein. The sample contains hundreds of thousands of distinct CDR3 sequences, under 45% of which appear only once. CDR1 MNHEY and CDR2 SMNVEV come from the germline V gene (reference sequence). CDR3 length: 17 residues. Trimming at V came to 0 bases and at J to 8 bases, leaving 10 bases not matched to a gene. A few counts support this clonotype. Antigen: not known. The sequence was collected from a man in his sixties in good health. The J gene is TRBJ2-3, the V gene TRBV27, with TRBD2 matching 11 bases. The sample taken for sequencing was blood. Written as DNA, the CDR3 is TGTGCCAGCAGTTTATCTAGCGGGGGGGCCTGGTCTCTTACGCAGTATTTT. This encodes CASSLSSGGAWSLTQYF.